The subject of this entry is one TCR beta chain. The V gene lost 1 base and the J gene lost 7 bases, with 11 bases spanning the gap. This CDR3 is 15 amino acids long. Germline V gene lookup returns CDR1 MDHEN and CDR2 SYDVKM. The data were produced by immunoSEQ multiplex PCR, yet TCRdb's version contains in-frame clones alone and is incomplete. This table holds approximately 3,300 clones, 93% found once. The entry originates in a study of blood T cell repertoires in COVID-19. The TCR sequence derives from a human donor in a cohort sampled during active COVID-19. Sequenced input: peripheral blood. The chain uses TRBV28 and TRBJ1-6; D call uncertain. CDR3 in amino acids: CASSLLMSKNSPLHF. CDR3 nucleotides: TGTGCCAGCAGTTTATTAATGAGCAAAAATTCACCCCTCCACTTT.